This TCR beta chain was profiled in a study of CD8+ T cells in alopecia areata. Findings and limits, study-wide: Between patients, shared TCR sequences were less clear than in mice. This was possibly due in part to HLA diversity in the patient population.

The authors extracted RNA and reverse transcribed it into cDNA as the sequencing template. TCRdb's copy holds only in-frame clones and misses some; the assay was immunoSEQ multiplex PCR. The table includes 100,000 to 150,000 clones, around 50% detected once. Concerning this clone: Its antigen remains unknown. This specimen includes other DNA sequences encoding the same CDR3.

Trimming shortened V by 3 bases and J by 6 bases, and 8 bases separated the two germline ends. The CDR3 loop spans 12 amino acids. Germline loops: CDR1 SGHDT, CDR2 YYEEEE. The sequence was collected from a human donor with alopecia areata. Sequencing used NKG2D-low CD8+ T cells sorted from blood. The chain links TRBV5-6 to TRBJ2-3, with a possible D match to TRBD1 (6 bases). The CDR3 region is CASSWGRDTQYF. CDR3 DNA: TGTGCCAGCAGCTGGGGGCGGGATACGCAGTATTTT.